This TCR beta chain originates from a study of blood T cell repertoires in COVID-19 (dated by TCRdb to about 2020). About the study as a whole: Samples covering the acute and convalescent phases of COVID-19 were provided by collaborators in the United States, Italy and Spain. The dataset comprised deeply sampled blood TCRbeta repertoires from subjects exposed to, actively infected with, or recovered from COVID-19. A freely available public database, intended as a resource for researchers studying the immune response to SARS-CoV-2, is where the repertoires were released. The material from the prospective study consisted of cDNA or gDNA derived from T cells, B-cell-depleted T cells, or PBMCs. The samples were drawn from the first 160 participants of the ongoing ImmuneRACE study and from 950 to 1,500 subjects provided by 6 global collaborators. Where HLA class I and class II types were available, the types were taken from metadata supplied by the sample provider, not from assay-based typing. A de-identified subject ID, COVID-19 status, age in years and sex were almost always included in the sample metadata. Study-wide conclusions, independent of this receptor: The quantity of clinical and demographic metadata differed by source and by participant and was supplied without curation.

Regarding this clone: The clone's antigen remains unknown. Base qualities were left out, and no much larger clone turns up one base away.

TCRbeta CDR3 regions were amplified from genomic DNA using the immunoSEQ Assay, a bias-controlled multiplex PCR. Regarding the original processing steps: The number of nucleated cells in each sample was estimated from the amplification of reference gene primers within the assay. To quantify the absolute abundance of each unique TCRbeta CDR3 rearrangement, sequence reads were collapsed and filtered. For each sample, productive Simpson clonality was calculated as the square root of Simpson's diversity index over productive rearrangements. TCRdb stores this immuneACCESS table with in-frame sequences only. Part of the clones is absent; in the studies checked, under half of the shortfall reflects unresolved V genes, and no reason is known for the rest. The DNA gave D and trimming, while V, J and clone size come from that table. The sample data list approximately 240,000 clones, and 87% of these were observed just once. The ten largest account for under 6.5% of the sample.

Participants in the prospective study were aged roughly 18 to 100 years, lived in under 30 United States geographic areas, and enrolled through a virtual design. In the prospective study, participants were assigned to cohorts based on the clinical history participants reported in a screening survey and a study questionnaire. Mobile phlebotomists in the prospective study collected whole blood, serum and a nasopharyngeal or oropharyngeal swab from every participant. Over a roughly 2-month period, participants in the prospective study had the option of providing additional blood draws and questionnaires. Prospective study blood samples were shipped either frozen or at room temperature before DNA extraction. Deletion took 2 bases off V and 1 base off J, with a span of 7 bases between the germline ends. CDR1 and CDR2, looked up from the germline V gene (reference sequence), are SGHNT and YYREEE. The CDR3 runs 14 amino acids, cysteine and phenylalanine included. Left in the record is the CDR3 DNA by itself, 42 bases read in frame from the first base.

Recombination connected TRBV5-4 to TRBJ1-5, with the D gene too uncertain to name. Sequencing input: PBMCs or T cells enriched from blood (not recorded which). The TCR comes from a woman in her thirties with acute COVID-19. This receptor carries the CDR3 CASSLSGSNQPQHF. The DNA sequence follows: TGTGCCAGCAGCTTATCCGGGAGCAATCAGCCCCAGCATTTT.